Listed below are T cell receptor beta chains from one sample, sequenced in a study of shared clonotypes between healthy human individuals. Assay used: immunoSEQ multiplex PCR; TCRdb lists only in-frame clones, some missing. The table lists 2 million to 3 million clones, more than 80% of them singletons. Material: naive CD4+ T cells sorted from blood. The receptors stem from a man between 18 and 35 years old in good health. Both conserved end residues are part of each CDR3. Fields, in order: D gene, J gene, clone size, V gene, CDR3 protein, CDR3 DNA. The D gene is left open where the match is weak. A clone size is listed for some rows: how often the clone was seen (once, few, many), or a class if it is expanded.

d_gene: -
j_gene: TRBJ2-4
abundance: -
v_gene: TRBV5-6
CDR3aa: CASSLPSGQRNIQYF
CDR3nt: TGTGCCAGCAGCTTACCCTCCGGACAGAGAAACATTCAGTACTTC

d_gene: TRBD1
j_gene: TRBJ2-7
abundance: -
v_gene: TRBV6-1
CDR3aa: CASRRTGFHEQYF
CDR3nt: TGTGCCAGCAGGCGGACAGGGTTCCACGAGCAGTACTTC

d_gene: -
j_gene: TRBJ2-4
abundance: -
v_gene: TRBV7-9
CDR3aa: CASSPLPGQPQGNIQYF
CDR3nt: TGTGCCAGCAGCCCGTTACCCGGACAGCCCCAGGGGAACATTCAGTACTTC

d_gene: TRBD1
j_gene: TRBJ1-1
abundance: once
v_gene: TRBV5-4
CDR3aa: CASSTDRGAFF
CDR3nt: TGTGCCAGCAGCACGGACAGGGGAGCTTTCTTT

d_gene: TRBD2
j_gene: TRBJ2-7
abundance: -
v_gene: TRBV7-9
CDR3aa: CASSPGTSGRLIHEQYF
CDR3nt: TGTGCCAGCAGCCCCGGGACTAGCGGGAGATTGATCCACGAGCAGTACTTC

d_gene: -
j_gene: TRBJ2-2
abundance: -
v_gene: TRBV5-4
CDR3aa: CASSLDPGTNTGELFF
CDR3nt: TGTGCCAGCAGCTTGGATCCAGGGACGAACACCGGGGAGCTGTTTTTT

d_gene: -
j_gene: TRBJ1-6
abundance: -
v_gene: TRBV14
CDR3aa: CASSVGGSYNSPLHF
CDR3nt: TGTGCCAGCAGCGTGGGGGGGTCCTATAATTCACCCCTCCACTTT

d_gene: TRBD2
j_gene: TRBJ2-7
abundance: -
v_gene: TRBV11-2
CDR3aa: CASSLDRGGEQYF
CDR3nt: TGTGCCAGCAGCTTAGATCGGGGGGGCGAGCAGTACTTC

d_gene: TRBD2
j_gene: TRBJ2-3
abundance: -
v_gene: TRBV19
CDR3aa: CASSIEGAGGTDTQYF
CDR3nt: TGTGCCAGTAGTATAGAGGGAGCGGGAGGCACAGATACGCAGTATTTT

d_gene: TRBD1
j_gene: TRBJ2-2
abundance: -
v_gene: TRBV7-2
CDR3aa: CASSKDRWITGELFF
CDR3nt: TGTGCCAGCAGCAAGGACAGGTGGATAACCGGGGAGCTGTTTTTT

d_gene: TRBD2
j_gene: TRBJ2-7
abundance: -
v_gene: TRBV4-3
CDR3aa: CASSQFNSSGGRYEQYF
CDR3nt: TGCGCCAGCAGCCAATTTAATTCTAGCGGGGGCCGCTACGAGCAGTACTTC

d_gene: -
j_gene: TRBJ1-3
abundance: -
v_gene: TRBV7-2
CDR3aa: CASSLDPPGNGNTIYF
CDR3nt: TGTGCCAGCAGCTTAGACCCCCCAGGGAATGGAAACACCATATATTTT

d_gene: TRBD1
j_gene: TRBJ2-3
abundance: -
v_gene: TRBV5-1
CDR3aa: CASSSGTGASTDTQYF
CDR3nt: TGCGCCAGCTCCTCCGGGACAGGTGCTAGCACAGATACGCAGTATTTT